This passage covers 22 T cell receptor beta chains from one sample sequenced in a study of Graves' ophthalmopathy and Graves' hyperthyroidism (dated by TCRdb to 2016 to 2018). The sequencing machine was an Illumina HiSeq 2000. For repertoire sequencing, TCR beta CDR3 regions were amplified from RNA transcripts. The first round was an RT-PCR using HTBI primers with the Qiagen OneStep RT-PCR kit, and this first round was followed by a second-round multiplex PCR, then size selection and purification. TCRdb reprocessed the public reads (quality trimming at Q25 with fastp, clone calling with MiXCR) and kept in-frame beta chains. A single entry per CDR3 protein holds the most common genes and DNA from its merged rows. Across this sample there are 600,000 to 650,000 distinct CDR3 sequences, with 22% seen only once. The top ten hold roughly 6.9% of the sample. Sequencing used peripheral blood. The source is a woman aged 18-35 years with stable Graves' hyperthyroidism. Some clones in this sample may be carry-over from other donors' samples. Donor details come from another sample of the same person, matched by shared clones.

This clonotype showed up many times. The chain employs TRBV7-2 and TRBJ1-1, with 9 bases fitting TRBD1. CDR1 and CDR2 (germline): SGHTA, FQGNSA. With V trimmed by 3 bases and J by 7 bases, 6 bases remained unmatched. The CDR3 has 14 residues. This CDR3 is CASSFHRGRGEAFF. Written as DNA, the CDR3 is TGTGCCAGCAGCTTTCACAGGGGGCGCGGTGAAGCTTTCTTT.

There are many counts of this clonotype. The chain recombines TRBV2 with TRBJ1-6, with 10 nucleotides matching TRBD1. V trimming: 1 base; J trimming: 8 bases; junction bases outside the gene matches: 5. This CDR3 has 16 residues. The V gene's germline CDR1 is SNHLY and CDR2 FYNNEI. The CDR3 region is CASSEGQGAIDSPLHF. DNA for the CDR3: TGTGCCAGCAGTGAAGGACAGGGGGCGATCGATTCACCCCTCCACTTT.

Comments on this clonotype: One end of the junction is discordant with germline, which a read error may explain. The rearrangement joins TRBV6-2 or TRBV6-3 to TRBJ1-1, with unresolved D. The CDR3 totals 16 residues. The V gene's germline CDR1 is MNHEY and CDR2 SVGEGT. The CDR3 nucleotides are TGTGCCAGCAGTTATGAAATCGGCCCACTGAACACTGAAGCTTGCTTT. Its translation is CASSYEIGPLNTEACF.

In regard to this clonotype: This may be a read error, as it is one base from a much larger clone. V gene TRBV5-1 combines with J gene TRBJ1-2; TRBD1 matches 8 bases. This CDR3 is built from 15 residues. The germline V gene encodes CDR1 SGHRS and CDR2 YFSETQ. The CDR3: CASSARQGFDYGCTF. Here the CDR3 DNA reads TGCGCCAGCAGCGCTAGACAGGGGTTCGACTATGGCTGCACCTTC.

The sample holds many counts of this clonotype. V and J are TRBV20-1 and TRBJ1-2, with TRBD1 identical over 8 bases. This CDR3 spans 14 amino acids. V dropped 0 bases and J dropped 6; count of bases not matched to a gene: 6. Germline-derived CDR1 and CDR2 are DFQATT and SNEGSKA (reference sequence). DNA for the CDR3: TGCAGTGCTAGAGATCCCAGGGGGCTTGATGGCTACACCTTC. Amino acid sequence: CSARDPRGLDGYTF.

This clonotype was detected ten times or more. V is TRBV10-3 and J is TRBJ2-7; 9 bases are shared with TRBD1. CDR1 and CDR2 from the germline V gene are ENHRY and SYGVKD. Unmatched junction bases numbered 7, after V lost 4 bases and J lost 6 bases. This CDR3 spans 14 amino acids. CDR3 amino acids: CAISALQGAPEQYF. The CDR3 coding sequence is TGTGCCATCAGTGCTTTACAGGGGGCTCCCGAGCAGTACTTC.

This clonotype was counted ten times or more. The chain uses TRBV6-1 and TRBJ2-7; tentatively, D is TRBD1 (7 bases). V was pared by 7 bases and J by 3 bases, with 16 bases between. The CDR3 spans 14 residues. CDR1 and CDR2 (germline): MNHNS, SASEGT. CDR3 bases: TGTGCCAGCAAACCACCGGGGGACAGCTACGAGCAGTACTTC. Translated: CASKPPGDSYEQYF.

Points on this clonotype: One end of the junction does not line up with germline, which may come from a read error. CDR3 protein: CASSKDVTEVFF. The CDR3 coding sequence is TGTGCCAGCTCTAAGGACGTCACTGAAGTTTTCTTT. This rearrangement joins TRBV18 to TRBJ1-1; no firm D call. The CDR3 contains 12 residues. CDR1 and CDR2 (germline): KGHSH, LQKENI.

This clonotype was detected once. Its ends do not fully match the called genes, so a read error is possible. This rearrangement joins TRBV9 to TRBJ1-1; no clear D gene. Looked up from germline, CDR1 is SGDLS and CDR2 is YYNGEE. This CDR3 has 13 amino acids. The CDR3 sequence: CASSVGPYTETFF. CDR3 sequence (DNA): TGTGCCAGCAGCGTAGGTCCTTACACTGAAACTTTCTTT. The full variable domain, its missing parts supplied by reference TRBV9 and TRBJ1-1, is DSGVTQTPKHLITATGQRVTLRCSPRSGDLSVYWYQQSLDQGLQFLIQYYNGEERAKGNILERFSAQQFPDLHSELNLSSLELGDSALYFCASSVGPYTETFFGQGTRLTVV.

This clonotype has a count of ten or more. The CDR3 DNA reads as TGTGCCAGCAGCGACGTAAAGTCAAATCAGCCCCAGCATTTT. It encodes CASSDVKSNQPQHF. The chain joins TRBV6-2 or TRBV6-3 to TRBJ1-5; D remains ambiguous. This CDR3 has 14 amino acids. The germline CDR1 and CDR2 sequences are MNHEY and SVGEGT. V lost 6 bases and J 4 bases, leaving 13 bases between the germline ends.

There are many counts of this clonotype. This chain uses TRBV6-5 with TRBJ2-7; 9 bases are shared with TRBD2. Germline V lookup: CDR1 MNHEY, CDR2 SVGAGI. The CDR3 sequence is 16 residues long. Germline trimming cut 2 bases from V and 0 bases from J; bases unmatched to any gene: 5. Written as DNA, the CDR3 is TGTGCCAGCAGTTACGGGGCTAGCGGGGACTCCTACGAGCAGTACTTC. Translating gives CASSYGASGDSYEQYF.

The rearrangement links TRBV6-5 to TRBJ2-7, with D possibly TRBD1 on 6 matching bases. This CDR3 comprises 13 residues. From germline, CDR1 is MNHEY and CDR2 SVGAGI. Trimming took off 1 base at V and 5 bases at J, with 9 bases between the two ends. CDR3 DNA: TGTGCCAGCAGTTACTTAGGGGGAGACGAGCAGTACTTC. The encoded protein is CASSYLGGDEQYF.

The chain has TRBV3-1 and TRBJ2-5; 8 nucleotides agree with TRBD2. In germline, CDR1 is LGHDT, CDR2 YNNKEL (reference sequence). This CDR3 is built from 14 residues. The ends lost 0 bases at V and 7 bases at J; junction bases unmatched: 4. The CDR3 protein is CASSQDNSGGTQYF. CDR3 nucleotides: TGTGCCAGCAGCCAAGATAACAGCGGGGGGACCCAGTACTTC.

In its sample, this clonotype was seen many times. The chain couples TRBV6-1 to TRBJ2-5; no definite D call. V lost 6 bases and J lost 10, with 12 bases in between. The CDR3 consists of 11 residues. Germline assignment: CDR1 MNHNS and CDR2 SASEGT. DNA of the CDR3: TGTGCCAGCAGAGAGTTATGGGACCAGTACTTC. It encodes CASRELWDQYF.

Concerning this clonotype itself: Given a much more abundant clone one base away, this may be a read error. As the CDR3 is not closed by the conserved phenylalanine or tryptophan, this likely results from a read error. This sequence joins TRBV30 and TRBJ1-2; D is possibly TRBD1 (6 bases). Germline V gives CDR1 GTSNPN, CDR2 SVGIG (reference sequence). Trimming shortened V by 0 bases and J by 3 bases, and 8 bases separated the two germline ends. The CDR3 totals 13 residues. In DNA form, the CDR3 reads TGTGCCTGGAGTGTACGGGGGCACTATGGCTACACCGTC. Encoded protein: CAWSVRGHYGYTV.

This clonotype was seen repeatedly, ten times or more. V is TRBV6-5 and J is TRBJ2-4; D gene uncertain. Trimming pared 4 bases from V and 1 base from J, leaving 11 bases between. The CDR3 has 15 amino acids. In germline, CDR1 is MNHEY, CDR2 SVGAGI. The DNA of the CDR3 is TGTGCCAGCAGTTCACCTCACACCGCCAAAAACATTCAGTACTTC. It codes for CASSSPHTAKNIQYF.

This clonotype was seen many times. The chain has TRBV27 and TRBJ2-7; 9 bases map to TRBD1. The J segment lost 0 bases and the V segment lost 10 bases, leaving 7 bases of the junction unmatched. The CDR3 runs 14 residues. Germline-derived CDR1 and CDR2 are MNHEY and SMNVEV (reference sequence). For the CDR3, the DNA is TGTGCCACCCAGACAGGGGGAAGCTCCTACGAGCAGTACTTC. Its protein is CATQTGGSSYEQYF.

In its sample, this clonotype was seen many times. The rearrangement joins TRBV30 to TRBJ2-5, with D perhaps TRBD2 (5 bases). The CDR3 has 13 amino acids. Trimming cost V 0 bases and J 9 bases, with 14 bases left between them. CDR1 is GTSNPN, CDR2 SVGIG, per germline (reference sequence). The CDR3 region is CAWSVGPAGAQYF. CDR3 coding DNA: TGTGCCTGGAGTGTAGGGCCCGCCGGGGCCCAGTACTTC.

The chain is built from TRBV20-1 and TRBJ1-2, with 7 bases aligning to TRBD1. The trim removed 1 base at V and 10 bases at J, leaving 9 bases unmatched. The CDR3 spans 13 residues. Germline assignment: CDR1 DFQATT and CDR2 SNEGSKA (reference sequence). CDR3 sequence (DNA): TGCAGTGCTAGAGTGCCCCAGGGGGTTGACTACACCTTC. Its translation is CSARVPQGVDYTF.

This clonotype was observed at least ten times. This chain uses TRBV5-1 with TRBJ1-1, with a tentative D call TRBD1 (6 bases). Trimming removed 4 bases from V and 1 base from J, with 14 bases in between. The CDR3 is 15 amino acids. Germline V lookup: CDR1 SGHRS, CDR2 YFSETQ. The CDR3 sequence is CASSPQTGQNTEAFF. The CDR3 coding sequence is TGCGCCAGCAGCCCACAGACAGGTCAGAACACTGAAGCTTTCTTT.

This clonotype turned up a few times. The chain carries TRBV28 and TRBJ1-1; 8 bases line up with TRBD1. The CDR3 has 15 residues. The V gene end was trimmed by 5 bases and the J gene end by 4 bases; junction bases not matched to a gene: 9. Germline lookup yields CDR1 MDHEN and CDR2 SYDVKM. As DNA, the CDR3 is TGTGCCAGCAGTGCGACAGGGGCCGGGACCACTGAAGCTTTCTTT. The encoded protein is CASSATGAGTTEAFF. Together with reference TRBV28 and TRBJ1-1, the CDR3 gives the full variable domain: DVKVTQSSRYLVKRTGEKVFLECVQDMDHENMFWYRQDPGLGLRLIYFSYDVKMKEKGDIPEGYSVSREKKERFSLILESASTNQTSMYLCASSATGAGTTEAFFGQGTRLTVV.

This clonotype was seen repeatedly, ten times or more. This rearrangement joins TRBV27 to TRBJ2-7, with D possibly matching TRBD1 (5 bases). This CDR3 has 13 amino acids. The V end was cut by 4 bases, the J end by 2 bases, with 9 bases between. Germline lookup yields CDR1 MNHEY and CDR2 SMNVEV (reference sequence). This CDR3 is CASSYEGAYEQYF. The CDR3 nucleotides read TGTGCCAGCAGTTACGAAGGGGCCTACGAGCAGTACTTC.